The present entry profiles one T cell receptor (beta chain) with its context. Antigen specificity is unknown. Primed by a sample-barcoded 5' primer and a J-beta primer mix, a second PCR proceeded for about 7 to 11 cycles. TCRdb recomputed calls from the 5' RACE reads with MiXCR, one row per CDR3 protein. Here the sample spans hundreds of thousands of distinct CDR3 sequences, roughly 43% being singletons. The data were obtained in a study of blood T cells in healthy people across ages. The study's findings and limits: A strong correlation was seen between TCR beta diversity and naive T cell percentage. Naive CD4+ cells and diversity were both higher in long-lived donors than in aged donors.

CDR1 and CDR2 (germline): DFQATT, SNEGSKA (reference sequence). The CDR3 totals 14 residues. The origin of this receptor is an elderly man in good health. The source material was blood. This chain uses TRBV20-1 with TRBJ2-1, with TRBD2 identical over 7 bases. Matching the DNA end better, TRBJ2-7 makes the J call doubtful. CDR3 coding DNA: TGCAGTGGAGCAGGAGCGGGATGGTACAATGAGCAGTACTTC. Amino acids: CSGAGAGWYNEQYF.